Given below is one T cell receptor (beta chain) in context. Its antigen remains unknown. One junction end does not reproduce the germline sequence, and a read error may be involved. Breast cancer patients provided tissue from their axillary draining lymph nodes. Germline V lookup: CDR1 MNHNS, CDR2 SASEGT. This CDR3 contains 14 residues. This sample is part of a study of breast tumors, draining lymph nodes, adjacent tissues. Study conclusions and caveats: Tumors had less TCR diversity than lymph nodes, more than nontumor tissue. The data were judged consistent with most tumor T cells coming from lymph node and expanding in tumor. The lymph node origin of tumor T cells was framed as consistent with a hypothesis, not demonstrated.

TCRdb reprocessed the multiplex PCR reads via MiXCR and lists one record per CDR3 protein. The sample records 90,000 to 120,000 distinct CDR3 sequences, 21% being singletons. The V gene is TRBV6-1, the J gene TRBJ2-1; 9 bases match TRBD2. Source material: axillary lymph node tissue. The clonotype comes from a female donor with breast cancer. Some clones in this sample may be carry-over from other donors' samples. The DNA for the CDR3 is TGTGCCAACAGTGAAGGGAGGACTAGCGTTGAGCAGTTCTTC. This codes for CANSEGRTSVEQFF.